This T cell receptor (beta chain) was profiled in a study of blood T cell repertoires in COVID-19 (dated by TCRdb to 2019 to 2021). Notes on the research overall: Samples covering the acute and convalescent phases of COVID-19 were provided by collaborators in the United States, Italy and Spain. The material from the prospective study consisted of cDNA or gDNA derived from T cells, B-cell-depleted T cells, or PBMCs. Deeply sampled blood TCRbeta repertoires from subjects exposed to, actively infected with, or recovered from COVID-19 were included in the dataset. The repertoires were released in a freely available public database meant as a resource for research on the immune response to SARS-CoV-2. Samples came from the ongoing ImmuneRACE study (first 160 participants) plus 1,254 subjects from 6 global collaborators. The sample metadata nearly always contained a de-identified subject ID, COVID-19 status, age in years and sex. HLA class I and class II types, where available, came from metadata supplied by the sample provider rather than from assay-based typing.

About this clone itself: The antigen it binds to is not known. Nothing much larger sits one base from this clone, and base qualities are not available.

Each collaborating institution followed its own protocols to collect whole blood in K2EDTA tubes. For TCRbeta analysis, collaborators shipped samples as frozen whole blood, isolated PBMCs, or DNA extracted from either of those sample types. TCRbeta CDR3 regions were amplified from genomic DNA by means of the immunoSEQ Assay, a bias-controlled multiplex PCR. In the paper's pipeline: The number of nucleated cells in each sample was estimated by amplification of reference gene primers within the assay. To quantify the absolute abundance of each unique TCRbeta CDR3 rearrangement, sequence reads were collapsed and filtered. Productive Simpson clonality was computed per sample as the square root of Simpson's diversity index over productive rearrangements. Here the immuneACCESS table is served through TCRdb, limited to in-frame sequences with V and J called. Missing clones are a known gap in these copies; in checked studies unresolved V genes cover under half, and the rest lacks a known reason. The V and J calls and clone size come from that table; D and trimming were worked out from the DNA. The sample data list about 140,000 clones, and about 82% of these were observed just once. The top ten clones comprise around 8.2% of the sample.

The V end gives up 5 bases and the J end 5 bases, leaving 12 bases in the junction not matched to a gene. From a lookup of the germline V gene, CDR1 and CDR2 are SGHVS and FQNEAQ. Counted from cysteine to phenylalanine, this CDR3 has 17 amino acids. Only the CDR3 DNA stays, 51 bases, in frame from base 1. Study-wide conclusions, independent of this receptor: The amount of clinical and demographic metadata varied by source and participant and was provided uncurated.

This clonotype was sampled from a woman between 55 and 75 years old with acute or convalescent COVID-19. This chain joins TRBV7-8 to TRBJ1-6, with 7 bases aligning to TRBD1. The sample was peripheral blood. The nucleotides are TGTGCCAGCAGCACAACCACCTTGACAGGGAATAATTCACCCCTCCACTTT. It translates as CASSTTTLTGNNSPLHF.